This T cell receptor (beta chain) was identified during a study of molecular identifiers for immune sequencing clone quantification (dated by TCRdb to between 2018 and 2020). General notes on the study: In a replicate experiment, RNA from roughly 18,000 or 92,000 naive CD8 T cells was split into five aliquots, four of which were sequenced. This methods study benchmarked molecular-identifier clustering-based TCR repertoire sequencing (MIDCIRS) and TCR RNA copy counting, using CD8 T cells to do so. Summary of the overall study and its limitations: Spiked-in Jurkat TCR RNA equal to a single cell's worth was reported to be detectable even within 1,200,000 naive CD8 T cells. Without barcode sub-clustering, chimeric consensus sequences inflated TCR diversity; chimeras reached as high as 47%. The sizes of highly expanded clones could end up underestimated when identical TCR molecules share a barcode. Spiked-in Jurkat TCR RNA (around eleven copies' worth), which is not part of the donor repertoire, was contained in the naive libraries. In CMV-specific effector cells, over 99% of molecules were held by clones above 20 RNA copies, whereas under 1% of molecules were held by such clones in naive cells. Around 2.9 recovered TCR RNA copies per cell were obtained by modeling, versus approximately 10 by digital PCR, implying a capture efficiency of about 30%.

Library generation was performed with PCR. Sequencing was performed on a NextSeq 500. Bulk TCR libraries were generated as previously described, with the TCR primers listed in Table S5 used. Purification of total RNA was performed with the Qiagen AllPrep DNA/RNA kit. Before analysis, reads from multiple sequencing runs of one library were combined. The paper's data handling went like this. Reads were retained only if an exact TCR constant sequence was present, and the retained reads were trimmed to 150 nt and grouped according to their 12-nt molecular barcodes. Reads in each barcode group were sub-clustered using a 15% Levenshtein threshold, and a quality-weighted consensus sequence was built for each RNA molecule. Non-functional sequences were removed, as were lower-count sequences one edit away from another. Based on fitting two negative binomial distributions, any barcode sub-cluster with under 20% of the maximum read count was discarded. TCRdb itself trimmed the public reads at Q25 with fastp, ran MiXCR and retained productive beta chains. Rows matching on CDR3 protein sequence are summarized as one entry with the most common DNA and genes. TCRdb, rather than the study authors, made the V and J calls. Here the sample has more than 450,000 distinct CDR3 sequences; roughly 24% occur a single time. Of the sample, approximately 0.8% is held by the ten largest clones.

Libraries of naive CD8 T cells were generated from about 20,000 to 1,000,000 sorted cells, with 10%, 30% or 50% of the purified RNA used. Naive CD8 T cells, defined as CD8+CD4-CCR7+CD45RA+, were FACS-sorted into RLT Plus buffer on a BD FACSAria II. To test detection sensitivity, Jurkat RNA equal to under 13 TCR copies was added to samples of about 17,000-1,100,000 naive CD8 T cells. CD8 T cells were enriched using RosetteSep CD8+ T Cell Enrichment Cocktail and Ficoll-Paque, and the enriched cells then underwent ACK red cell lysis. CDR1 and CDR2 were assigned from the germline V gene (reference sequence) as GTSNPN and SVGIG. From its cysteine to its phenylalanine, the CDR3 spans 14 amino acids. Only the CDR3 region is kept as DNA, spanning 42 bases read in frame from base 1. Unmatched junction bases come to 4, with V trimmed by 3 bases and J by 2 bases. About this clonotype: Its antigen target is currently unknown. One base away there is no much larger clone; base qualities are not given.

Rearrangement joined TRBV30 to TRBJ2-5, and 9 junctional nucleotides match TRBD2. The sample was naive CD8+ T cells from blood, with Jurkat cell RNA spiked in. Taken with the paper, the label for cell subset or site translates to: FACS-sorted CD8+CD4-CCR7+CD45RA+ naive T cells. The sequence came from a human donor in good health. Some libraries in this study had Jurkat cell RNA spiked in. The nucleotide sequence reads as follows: TGTGCCTGGAGGGATAGCGGGGGACAAGAGACCCAGTACTTC. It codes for CAWRDSGGQETQYF.